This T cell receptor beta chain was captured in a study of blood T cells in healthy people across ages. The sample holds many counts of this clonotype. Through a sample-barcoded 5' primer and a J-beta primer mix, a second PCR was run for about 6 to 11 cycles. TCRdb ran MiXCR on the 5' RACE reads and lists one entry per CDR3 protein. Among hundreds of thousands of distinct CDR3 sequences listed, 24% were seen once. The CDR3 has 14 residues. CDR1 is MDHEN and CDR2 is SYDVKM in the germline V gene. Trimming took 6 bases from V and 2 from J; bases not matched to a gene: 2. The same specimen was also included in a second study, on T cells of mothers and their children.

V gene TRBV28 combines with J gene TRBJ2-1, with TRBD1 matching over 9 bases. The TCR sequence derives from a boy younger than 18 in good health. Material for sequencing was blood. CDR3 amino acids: CASSRQGAYNEQFF. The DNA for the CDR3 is TGTGCCAGCAGCCGACAGGGGGCCTACAATGAGCAGTTCTTC.